This TCR beta chain was found in a study of blood T cells in healthy people across ages. For this clonotype: The antigen remains undetermined.

Points from the study as a whole: No conclusive comparison of naive versus antigen-experienced cells was possible with unsorted PBMCs.

For the second PCR, which ran for about 6 to 11 cycles, a sample-barcoded 5' primer and a J-beta primer mix were used. Each cDNA molecule was tagged by a template-switch adaptor with 12 random nucleotides. Each CDR3 protein is one row after TCRdb ran MiXCR on the 5' RACE reads. The table includes 800,000 to 950,000 distinct CDR3 sequences, 40% to 60% detected once. The sequence was collected from a man aged 30 to 39 in good health. The material sequenced was blood.

The CDR3 spells CASSHRDRVYEQYF. Written as DNA, the CDR3 is TGTGCCAGCAGCCACCGGGACAGAGTATACGAGCAGTACTTC. The rearrangement links TRBV7-9 to TRBJ2-7, with 7 bases that match TRBD1. Trimming at V came to 5 bases and at J to 4 bases, leaving 8 bases not matched to a gene. This CDR3 spans 14 amino acids. In germline, CDR1 is SEHNR, CDR2 FQNEAQ (reference sequence).